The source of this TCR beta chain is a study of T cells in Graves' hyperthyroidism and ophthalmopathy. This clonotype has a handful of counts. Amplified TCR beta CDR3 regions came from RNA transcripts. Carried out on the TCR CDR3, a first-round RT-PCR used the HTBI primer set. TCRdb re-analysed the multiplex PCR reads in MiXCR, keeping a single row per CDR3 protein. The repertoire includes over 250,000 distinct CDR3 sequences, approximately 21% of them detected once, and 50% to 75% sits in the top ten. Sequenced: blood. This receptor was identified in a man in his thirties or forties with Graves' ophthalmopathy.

DNA for the CDR3: TGCAGTGCTAGAGCGAGGTCGAACACCGGGGAGCTGTTTTTT. Residues: CSARARSNTGELFF. The rearrangement joins TRBV20-1 to TRBJ2-2, with unresolved D. Trimming cost V 1 base and J 0 bases, with 6 bases left between them. The CDR3 has 14 amino acids. Germline CDR1 DFQATT, CDR2 SNEGSKA (reference sequence).